These 2 T cell receptor beta chains came from one sample sequenced in a study of blood T cell repertoires in COVID-19. The assay was immunoSEQ multiplex PCR, and TCRdb's table has in-frame clones only and misses some. The table includes about 140,000 clones, under 90% detected once. Sequencing was performed on peripheral blood. These receptors were taken from an elderly woman in a cohort sampled during active or convalescent COVID-19.

The J gene is TRBJ2-3, the V gene TRBV5-1; possible D gene TRBD2, 6 bases. Trimming took off 3 bases at V and 3 bases at J, with 17 bases between the two ends. The CDR3 is 16 amino acids. Germline V gene lookup returns CDR1 SGHRS and CDR2 YFSETQ. The CDR3 nucleotides read TGCGCCAGCAGCTCGATCGGGGGAGACCCTACAGATACGCAGTATTTT. Amino acids: CASSSIGGDPTDTQYF.

To note about this clone: One end of the junction is discordant with germline, which a read error may explain. The chain carries TRBV2 and TRBJ1-6; 7 bases map to TRBD1. The germline V gene encodes CDR1 SNHLY and CDR2 FYNNEI. CDR3 length equals 13 residues. CDR3 in amino acids: CASSTGALGGSNF. The CDR3, as DNA: TGTGCCAGCAGTACAGGGGCGCTGGGAGGTTCGAACTTT.